This T cell receptor (beta chain) was recorded in a study of blood T cells in healthy people across ages. Trimming removed 2 bases from V and 3 bases from J; junction bases left unmatched: 1. Germline lookup yields CDR1 SGHDN and CDR2 FVKESK. The CDR3 extends over 15 amino acids. Overall study findings and caveats: The fall in TCR beta diversity per million T cells was roughly linear with age. The study could not conclusively compare naive and antigen-experienced cells, given its unsorted PBMCs.

This clonotype was observed a few times. Its antigen is currently unknown. Through a sample-barcoded 5' primer and a J-beta primer mix, a second PCR was run for about 6 to 11 cycles. Each CDR3 protein is one row after TCRdb ran MiXCR on the 5' RACE reads. The table shows around 1,000,000 distinct CDR3 sequences, with 35% to 40% occurring only once. Each donor gave around 9.6 milliliters of peripheral blood. Total RNA, at least 5 micrograms per sample, was extracted from PBMCs. The V gene is TRBV14, the J gene TRBJ2-1, with TRBD2 identical over 10 bases. The sequence derives from a man younger than 35 in good health. Sequenced input: blood. This CDR3 reads CASSQIAGGYNEQFF. DNA of the CDR3: TGTGCCAGCAGCCAAATAGCGGGGGGCTACAATGAGCAGTTCTTC.